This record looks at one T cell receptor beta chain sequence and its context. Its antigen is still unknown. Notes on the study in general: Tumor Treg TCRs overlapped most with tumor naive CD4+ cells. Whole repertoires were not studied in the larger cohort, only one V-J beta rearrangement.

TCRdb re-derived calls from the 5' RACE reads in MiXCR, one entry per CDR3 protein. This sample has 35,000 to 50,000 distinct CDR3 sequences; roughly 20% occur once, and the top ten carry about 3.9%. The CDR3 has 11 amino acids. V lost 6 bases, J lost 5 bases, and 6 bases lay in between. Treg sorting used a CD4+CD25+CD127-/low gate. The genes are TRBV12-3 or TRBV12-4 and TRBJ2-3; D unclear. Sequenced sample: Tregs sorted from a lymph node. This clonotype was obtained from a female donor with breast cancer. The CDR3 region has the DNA TGTGCCAGCAGAGAACGAGATACGCAGTATTTT. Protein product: CASRERDTQYF.